The 7 T cell receptor beta chains given below trace back to one sample, sequenced in a study of Ad26.COV2.S vaccination and SARS-CoV-2 variants. Data came from immunoSEQ multiplex PCR; TCRdb stores just in-frame clones and leaves some out. This table holds around 170,000 clones, approximately 88% found once. Sequencing was performed on peripheral blood, taken after recovery from COVID-19. The receptors come from a human donor who had recovered from COVID-19.

The chain has TRBV3-1 (or the pseudogene TRBV3-2) and TRBJ1-2; tentative D call: TRBD1 (5 bases). Germline V gene lookup returns CDR1 LGHDT and CDR2 YNNKEL (reference sequence). V was clipped by 0 bases and J by 2 bases, with 10 bases between them. The CDR3 loop spans 15 amino acids. The CDR3 nucleotides are TGTGCCAGCAGCCAAGAAGGGACTGGGAACTATGGCTACACCTTC. It translates to CASSQEGTGNYGYTF.

CDR3 amino acids: CASSVTSGYYNEQFF. CDR3 bases: TGTGCCAGCAGCGTCACCAGCGGGTACTACAATGAGCAGTTCTTC. The chain couples TRBV9 to TRBJ2-1, with a possible D match to TRBD2 (6 bases). Germline assignment: CDR1 SGDLS and CDR2 YYNGEE. The V end lost 2 bases, the J end lost 3 bases, and 12 bases lay between the germline ends. The CDR3 covers 15 residues.

This clone was detected only once. V is TRBV6-5 and J is TRBJ2-1; 7 bases fit TRBD2. Germline assignment: CDR1 MNHEY and CDR2 SVGAGI. V gave up 7 bases and J gave up 8 bases; unmatched junction bases: 5. The CDR3 is 12 residues long. The CDR3 here is CASTGLVDEQFF. The CDR3 nucleotides read TGTGCCAGCACCGGACTAGTGGATGAGCAGTTCTTC.

The chain links TRBV11-2 to TRBJ2-2; 7 nucleotides align to TRBD2. Germline V gene lookup returns CDR1 SGHAT and CDR2 FQNNGV. V trimming: 0 bases; J trimming: 6 bases; junction bases outside the gene matches: 13. The CDR3 contains 18 residues. CDR3: CASSLESYATSRAGELFF. Written as DNA, the CDR3 is TGTGCCAGCAGCTTAGAAAGTTATGCGACTAGCCGGGCCGGGGAGCTGTTTTTT.

The V call is TRBV7-9, the J call TRBJ1-4; D remains unclear. V lost 2 bases and J lost 4, with 5 bases in between. The CDR3 is made up of 13 amino acids. The germline V gene has CDR1 SEHNR and CDR2 FQNEAQ (reference sequence). The CDR3 nucleotides read TGTGCCAGCAGCTTACACATTAATGAAAAACTGTTTTTT. As protein: CASSLHINEKLFF.

The rearrangement links TRBV21-1 to TRBJ1-4; whether TRBD1, the table's D call, matches the DNA was not checked. TRBV21-1 is classified as a pseudogene. This CDR3 is 16 amino acids long. CDR3 DNA: TGTGGATTACAGCAGGGGACAGACCTAATCACTGAAAAACTGTTTTTT. Its translation is CGLQQGTDLITEKLFF.

The V and J genes are TRBV6-6 and TRBJ2-5; 7 nucleotides match TRBD2. The CDR3 loop spans 14 amino acids. The V segment lost 6 bases and the J segment 4 bases; nucleotides outside the gene matches: 8. CDR1 is MNHNY, CDR2 SVGAGI, per germline (reference sequence). CDR3: CASSPEGRGETQYF. CDR3 sequence (DNA): TGTGCCAGCAGCCCGGAGGGGAGGGGAGAGACCCAGTACTTC.